This T cell receptor beta chain is from a study of shared clonotypes between healthy human individuals. The protocol was immunoSEQ multiplex PCR, while the TCRdb copy is restricted to in-frame clones and leaves out a portion. The table records 2 million to 2.5 million clones, 90% to 96% of them present only once. V lost 1 base, J lost 0 bases, and 19 bases lay in between. The germline gives CDR1 SGHVT, CDR2 SQSDAQ. This CDR3 contains 20 residues. The sample comprised naive CD4+ T cells sorted from blood. Indicated subset: CD45RA+ positively selected. The V and J genes are TRBV7-4 and TRBJ2-6; D remains unclear. The TCR was taken from a man aged 18-30 years in good health. The CDR3 nucleotides read TGTGCCAGCAGCTTAGTAGCCCTCAGGCATACCACCTCTGGGGCCAACGTCCTGACTTTC. It translates to CASSLVALRHTTSGANVLTF.